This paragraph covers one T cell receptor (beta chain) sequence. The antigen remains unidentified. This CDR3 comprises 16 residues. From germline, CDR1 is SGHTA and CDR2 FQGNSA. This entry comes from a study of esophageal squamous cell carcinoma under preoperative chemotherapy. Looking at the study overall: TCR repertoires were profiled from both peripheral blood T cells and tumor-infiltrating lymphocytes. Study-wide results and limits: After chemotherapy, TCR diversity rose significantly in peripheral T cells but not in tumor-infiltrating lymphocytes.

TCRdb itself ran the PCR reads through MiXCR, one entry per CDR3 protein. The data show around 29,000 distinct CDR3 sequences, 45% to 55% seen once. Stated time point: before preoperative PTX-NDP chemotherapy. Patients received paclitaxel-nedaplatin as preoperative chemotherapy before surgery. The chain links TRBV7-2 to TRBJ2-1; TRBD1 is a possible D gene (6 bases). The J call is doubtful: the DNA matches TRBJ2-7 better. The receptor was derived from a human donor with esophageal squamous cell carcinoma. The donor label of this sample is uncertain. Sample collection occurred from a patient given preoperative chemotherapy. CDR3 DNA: TGTGCCAGCAGCTTAGCGCACGCAGGGGACTCCTACGAGCAGTACTTC. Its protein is CASSLAHAGDSYEQYF.